The 6 T cell receptor beta chains below come from one sample, sequenced in a study of T cells in Graves' hyperthyroidism and ophthalmopathy. The source material, RNA transcripts, was used to amplify TCR beta CDR3 regions. First-round RT-PCR of the TCR CDR3 relied on the HTBI primer set. TCRdb re-analysed the multiplex PCR reads in MiXCR, keeping a single row per CDR3 protein. The sample contains more than 500,000 distinct CDR3 sequences, approximately 48% of which appear only once. The sample was peripheral blood or thyroid tissue (not recorded which). Receptors originate from an adult woman with Graves' disease, either hyperthyroidism or ophthalmopathy (not recorded which).

The chain employs TRBV14 and TRBJ1-4; TRBD1 is a possible D gene (6 bases). This CDR3 has 15 amino acids. The V and J ends lost 6 bases and 5 bases respectively, with 16 bases between them. Germline V gene lookup returns CDR1 SGHDN and CDR2 FVKESK. This CDR3 reads CASRQTGWSNEKLFF. The CDR3 nucleotides are TGTGCCAGCAGACAGACAGGCTGGTCCAATGAAAAACTGTTTTTT.

This clonotype has a count of ten or more. The rearrangement uses TRBV15 and TRBJ1-2; no clear D. The CDR3 length is 17 residues. Trimming left V 7 bases short and J 0 bases short, with 21 bases between. Germline CDR1 reads LNHNV; CDR2 reads YYDKDF (reference sequence). The CDR3 loop reads CATNPGETDSTNYGYTF. In nucleotides, the CDR3 is TGTGCCACCAACCCCGGGGAGACGGATTCGACTAACTATGGCTACACCTTC.

Many counts were recorded for this clonotype. The gene calls are TRBV20-1 and TRBJ1-6; 8 bases are a match to TRBD1. Germline V CDR1 and CDR2: DFQATT, SNEGSKA (reference sequence). The V segment lost 3 bases and the J segment 7 bases; nucleotides outside the gene matches: 14. CDR3 length equals 17 residues. CDR3 sequence (DNA): TGCAGTGCTAGCCGTCAGGGGGCGAACGTAGGGAATTCACCCCTCCACTTT. Translated: CSASRQGANVGNSPLHF.

The chain recombines TRBV7-6 with TRBJ2-5, with TRBD1 matching over 9 bases. Germline V gene sequence: CDR1 SGHVS, CDR2 FNYEAQ. The CDR3 consists of 14 residues. J was trimmed by 5 bases and V by 4 bases; bases with no gene match: 5. CDR3 in DNA: TGTGCCAGCAGCTCACCTGGGACAGGGGAGACCCAGTACTTC. Its protein product is CASSSPGTGETQYF.

The rearrangement uses TRBV7-9 and TRBJ1-2, with 9 bases that match TRBD1. Per the germline V gene, CDR1 is SEHNR and CDR2 is FQNEAQ (reference sequence). Germline trimming cut 5 bases from V and 5 bases from J; bases unmatched to any gene: 9. CDR3 size: 15 residues. CDR3 region: CASSGGTGSPYGYTF. As DNA, the CDR3 is TGTGCCAGCAGCGGAGGGACAGGGAGTCCGTATGGCTACACCTTC.

The J gene is TRBJ2-7, the V gene TRBV29-1; D is unresolved. The CDR3 consists of 11 residues. Deletions cut 5 bases from V and 1 base from J, with 6 bases between. Germline-derived CDR1 and CDR2 are SQVTM and ANQGSEA. This CDR3 reads CSVYSSYEQYF. CDR3 DNA sequence: TGCAGCGTTTATTCATCCTACGAGCAGTACTTC.